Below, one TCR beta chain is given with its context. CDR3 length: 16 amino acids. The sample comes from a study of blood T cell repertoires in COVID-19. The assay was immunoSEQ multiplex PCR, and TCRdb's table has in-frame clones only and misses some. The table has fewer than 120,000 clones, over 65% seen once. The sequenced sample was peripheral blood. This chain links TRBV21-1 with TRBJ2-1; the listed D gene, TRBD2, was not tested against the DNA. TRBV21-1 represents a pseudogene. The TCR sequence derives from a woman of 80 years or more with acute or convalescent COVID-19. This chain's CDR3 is CASSNPEGGFYNEQFF. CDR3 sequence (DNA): TGTGCCAGCAGCAACCCTGAGGGAGGGTTCTACAATGAGCAGTTCTTC.